The subject of this entry is one TCR beta chain. Antigen unknown. CDR1 is DFQATT and CDR2 is SNEGSKA in the germline V gene (reference sequence). The germline V and J ends were trimmed by 7 bases and 2 bases, with 11 bases remaining between them. This CDR3 is built from 13 residues. Molecular barcoding with unique molecular identifiers was used for the TCRbeta library. MiXCR, run by TCRdb on the PCR reads, gives a single entry per CDR3 protein. The data contain about 980,000 distinct CDR3 sequences, roughly 29% of them singletons. The data stem from a study of T-cell reconstitution after alpha-beta-depleted transplantation in children. Study outcomes and limitations: Several hundred expanded graft clones reportedly were the source of alpha-beta T cells about two months after transplant. There were some patients whose high TCRbeta diversity at day 60 came from surviving recipient T cells and thymic progenitors. T-cell numbers and diversity, one year after transplant, stemmed largely from T cells that were newly produced.

Specimen: PBMCs, mostly from graft donor cells, collected 360 days after TCRalphabeta/CD19-depleted stem cell transplant. The receptor was derived from a boy under two years old who had a stem cell transplant for SCID, so the T cells may come from the graft donor. The chain employs TRBV20-1 and TRBJ2-2; D may be TRBD1 (6 bases). In DNA, the CDR3 is TGCAGTGGTCGGGACACCAACACCGGGGAGCTGTTTTTT. Translated: CSGRDTNTGELFF.